This T cell receptor beta chain came from a study of T cells after yellow fever vaccination. Study results and caveats: Primary-vaccination clones mostly resurfaced post-booster (approximately 96% CD4, about 87% CD8). Clonotypes appearing in both CD4 and CD8 compartments existed, and their share was small. Weaker, the secondary response peaked sooner, at day 5 versus 15.

Template switching by 5'RACE produced TCR cDNA, adding a universal primer site and UMIs. One entry per CDR3 protein, called by TCRdb with MiXCR from the 5' RACE reads. The sample records approximately 160,000 distinct CDR3 sequences, approximately 9.9% being singletons. The germline CDR1 and CDR2 sequences are MDHEN and SYDVKM. This CDR3 spans 17 amino acids. V was clipped by 3 bases and J by 1 base; unmatched bases: 10. Of note for this clonotype: What it binds is not known.

This material consisted of CD8+ T cells sorted from PBMCs, taken 45 days after the yellow fever booster vaccination. The chain links TRBV28 to TRBJ2-3, with 7 nucleotides matching TRBD2. This TCR was recovered from a man between 18 and 29 years old who received the YFV17D yellow fever vaccine. The DNA for the CDR3 is TGTGCCAGCAGTTTCCCCGGGAGGAGCGGGGGCACAGATACGCAGTATTTT. Translation gives CASSFPGRSGGTDTQYF.